Below are 11 T cell receptor beta chains sequenced from a single sample in a study of T and B cells in COVID-19 patients. TRB rearrangements were amplified by multiplex PCR with BIOMED2 TRB-A/B primers. TCRdb re-called the multiplex PCR reads with MiXCR, one entry per CDR3 protein. The sample consists of thousands of distinct CDR3 sequences, 25% to 30% of them appearing once. From blood, about 250-500 ng of genomic DNA served as TRB template. Sequencing was performed on blood. The origin of the receptors is a human donor with active COVID-19. The donor label of this sample is uncertain.

V usage is TRBV6-5 and J usage is TRBJ1-1; D ambiguous. The CDR3 totals 13 residues. In germline, CDR1 is MNHEY, CDR2 SVGAGI. The V end was cut by 5 bases, the J end by 4 bases, with 11 bases between. In DNA form, the CDR3 reads TGTGCCAGCAGTGATGGGGAATCCACTGAAGCTTTCTTT. It translates to CASSDGESTEAFF.

Worth noting for this clonotype: The junction departs from the called germline gene at one end, perhaps through a read error. This sequence joins TRBV12-3 or TRBV12-4 and TRBJ2-5; perhaps D is TRBD1 or TRBD2 (5 bases each). The CDR3 totals 16 residues. CDR3 sequence reads: CASSSQGGRPQETKYF. The CDR3 DNA reads as TGTGCCAGCAGTTCCCAGGGTGGGAGACCACAGGAGACCAAGTACTTC.

V and J are TRBV29-1 and TRBJ2-7; TRBD2 matches 9 bases. CDR3 length: 17 residues. V shed 2 bases and J 2 bases; nucleotides not matched to a gene: 13. Germline V gene sequence: CDR1 SQVTM, CDR2 ANQGSEA. DNA for the CDR3: TGCAGCGTTGAATTTACTAGCGGGCGTCAGTCCCCCTACGAGCAGTACTTC. Translating gives CSVEFTSGRQSPYEQYF.

This clonotype was detected only a few times. J is TRBJ1-2 and V is TRBV6-5; D unresolved. CDR1 MNHEY and CDR2 SVGAGI come from the germline V gene. V was clipped by 6 bases and J by 4 bases, with 21 bases between them. The CDR3 consists of 16 residues. Here the CDR3 reads CASRASLSGFGYGYTF. CDR3 coding DNA: TGTGCCAGCAGGGCCTCACTCTCAGGATTCGGCTATGGCTACACCTTC.

The chain links TRBV5-6 to TRBJ1-2; D possibly corresponds to TRBD1 (6 bases). Germline CDR1 is SGHDT and CDR2 is YYEEEE. CDR3 length: 15 residues. Trimming pared 0 bases from V and 7 bases from J, leaving 16 bases between. CDR3 amino acids: CASSLGSQGQFGYTF. As DNA, the CDR3 is TGTGCCAGCAGCTTGGGTTCCCAGGGGCAGTTTGGCTACACCTTC.

In this sample, this clonotype is medium-sized. The chain is built from TRBV27 and TRBJ2-3, with 7 bases identical to TRBD1. Trimming took 3 bases from V and 3 from J; bases not matched to a gene: 15. The germline V gene encodes CDR1 MNHEY and CDR2 SMNVEV (reference sequence). CDR3 size: 18 residues. CDR3 protein: CASSFRDRQPRQTDTQYF. CDR3 bases: TGTGCCAGCAGTTTCCGGGACAGACAACCTCGGCAAACAGATACGCAGTATTTT.

The V and J genes are TRBV19 and TRBJ2-1, with 11 bases aligning to TRBD2. The CDR3 has 18 amino acids. V was clipped by 4 bases and J by 3 bases; unmatched bases: 11. Germline CDR1 LNHDA, CDR2 SQIVND (reference sequence). CDR3 residues: CASSTRRLTSGDYNEQFF. Written as DNA, the CDR3 is TGTGCCAGTAGTACCCGCCGTCTGACTAGCGGGGACTACAATGAGCAGTTCTTC.

This clonotype counts as medium-sized. The chain couples TRBV30 to TRBJ2-7; D is ambiguous. Per the germline V gene, CDR1 is GTSNPN and CDR2 is SVGIG (reference sequence). This CDR3 comprises 12 residues. Trimming removed 1 base at V and 2 bases at J, with 6 bases between. CDR3 nucleotides: TGTGCCTGGAGTGAAGGCCCCTACGAGCAGTACTTC. Protein sequence: CAWSEGPYEQYF.

The gene calls are TRBV4-2 and TRBJ2-3; no definite D call. This CDR3 spans 17 amino acids. V dropped 0 bases and J dropped 1 base, with 14 bases sitting between them. From germline, CDR1 is LGHNA and CDR2 YNFKEQ. The CDR3 region has the DNA TGTGCCAGCAGCCAAGATGGTCCCCAGGCCCGCACAGATACGCAGTATTTT. Protein product: CASSQDGPQARTDTQYF.

This clonotype was seen more than once but under ten times. The chain has TRBV10-3 and TRBJ2-7; possibly TRBD1 for D (5 bases). Trimming shortened V by 10 bases and J by 6 bases, and 19 bases separated the two germline ends. CDR1 is ENHRY, CDR2 SYGVKD, per germline. The CDR3 has 13 amino acids. CDR3 bases: TGTGCCACTCAGAAGGCAGGGTCGGGCGAGCAGTACTTC. Translation: CATQKAGSGEQYF.

This clonotype was seen a handful of times. The CDR3, as DNA: TGTGCCAGCGTGCGAGAGGGGGCTTCTGGAAACACCATATATTTT. Translated, it gives CASVREGASGNTIYF. The chain combines TRBV6-4 with TRBJ1-3; 7 bases match TRBD1. This CDR3 spans 15 amino acids. Germline CDR1 MRHNA, CDR2 SNTAGT. V shed 8 bases, J shed 1 base, and the junction held 8 bases outside the gene matches.